The rows below give T cell receptor beta chains drawn from one sample of a study of blood T cell repertoires in COVID-19. The repertoire was sequenced with immunoSEQ multiplex PCR; TCRdb's copy has only in-frame clones and lacks some. The repertoire holds 250,000 or so clones, with roughly 88% as singletons. The sequencing sample was made of peripheral blood. Receptors originate from a woman aged 25 to 39 with active or convalescent COVID-19. Both conserved end residues are part of each CDR3. The order of the fields is CDR3 DNA, CDR3 protein, D gene, J gene, clone size, V gene. D genes are given only for firm matches. Size is omitted from some rows. Given values are once, few, many or a class for expanded clones.

TGTGCCAGCAGCTTGCAGGTCCGGGGGGAGCAGTACTTC	CASSLQVRGEQYF	NA	TRBJ2-7	NA	TRBV11-3
TGTGCCAGCAGCCGCGACAGGGATTATGGCTACACCTTC	CASSRDRDYGYTF	TRBD1	TRBJ1-2	NA	TRBV7-2
TGTGCCACCAGTGATTTAGGGACAGGGTATACCGGGGAGCTGTTTTTT	CATSDLGTGYTGELFF	TRBD1	TRBJ2-2	NA	TRBV24-1
TGCAGCCCGGACAGGGAAGAAGCTTTCTTT	CSPDREEAFF	TRBD1	TRBJ1-1	NA	TRBV20-1
TGTGCCAGCAGCCAAAAGACAGGGGGGGGCGAGCAGTACTTC	CASSQKTGGGEQYF	TRBD1	TRBJ2-7	NA	TRBV4-2
TGTGCCAGCAGCCCCTTCGGGGAGGGCGAGCAGTTCTTC	CASSPFGEGEQFF	TRBD2	TRBJ2-1	NA	TRBV7-8
TGTGCCAGCAGCCCCCAATTGGGGACAGGATACTATGGCTACACCTTC	CASSPQLGTGYYGYTF	TRBD1	TRBJ1-2	NA	TRBV5-6
TGTGCCAGCAGCCAAGTACCCGTGGGCAGCTACGAGCAGTACTTC	CASSQVPVGSYEQYF	NA	TRBJ2-7	NA	TRBV14
TGTGCCAGTAGTATAACTGCAGGAAGGGACAGGCGAGAACCCCTCCACTTT	CASSITAGRDRREPLHF	TRBD1	TRBJ1-6	NA	TRBV19
TGTGCCAGCAGCTTCGGAGCGGGGGGGTTGGTCAGCACAGATACGCAGTATTTT	CASSFGAGGLVSTDTQYF	TRBD2	TRBJ2-3	NA	TRBV7-9
TGTGCCAGCAGCCAGGGGACAGGCAGAGAGCAGTACTTC	CASSQGTGREQYF	TRBD1	TRBJ2-7	NA	TRBV3-1/TRBV3-2
TGTGCCACCAGCAAAGAGGGAGGGTTTCTGCAGACCCAGTACTTC	CATSKEGGFLQTQYF	TRBD2	TRBJ2-5	NA	TRBV15
TGTGCCACCAAAGAGGGCATAAGCACAGATACGCAGTATTTT	CATKEGISTDTQYF	NA	TRBJ2-3	NA	TRBV19
TGCGCCAGCAGCGCCACGACTAGCGGGGGGATTGGGACCCAGTACTTC	CASSATTSGGIGTQYF	TRBD2	TRBJ2-5	NA	TRBV5-1
TGCGCCAGCAGCTTGGATGCGGGGGGGCGTGCAGATACGCAGTATTTT	CASSLDAGGRADTQYF	TRBD2	TRBJ2-3	NA	TRBV5-1
TGTGCCAGCAGCCCTCAAACAGGGACTGAAGCTTTCTTT	CASSPQTGTEAFF	NA	TRBJ1-1	NA	TRBV7-3
TGTGCCAGCAGTTCAACCAAGATGGGACTAGCGGGGGGGTTGGAGACCCAGTACTTC	CASSSTKMGLAGGLETQYF	TRBD2	TRBJ2-5	many	TRBV6-2/TRBV6-3
TGTGCCAGCGGGGAGAGCGCTTTCTTT	CASGESAFF	NA	TRBJ1-1	NA	TRBV2
TGTGCCACCAGTGATCCCACACGGGCGGGCGCTGAAGCTTTCTTT	CATSDPTRAGAEAFF	NA	TRBJ1-1	NA	TRBV24-1
TGCGCCAGCAGCCCGTCACAGGGGGCGAACACTGAAGCTTTCTTT	CASSPSQGANTEAFF	TRBD1	TRBJ1-1	once	TRBV5-1
TGTGCCAGCAGCTTAGGTCAGGGGGTCGCTGAAGCTTTCTTT	CASSLGQGVAEAFF	TRBD1	TRBJ1-1	NA	TRBV7-9
TGTGCCAGCAGTTTAAATGTACAGGGTAGACAAAAACTGTTTTTT	CASSLNVQGRQKLFF	NA	TRBJ1-4	NA	TRBV27
TGTGCCAGCAGTCGTGACAGTTCTTGGGGCTACACCTTC	CASSRDSSWGYTF	NA	TRBJ1-2	NA	TRBV6-5
TGTGCCAGCAGCGAGAGCTCCTACGAGCAGTACTTC	CASSESSYEQYF	NA	TRBJ2-7	NA	TRBV7-2
TGCAGTGCTAGTATTAGGGGCCATCAAAACACTGAAGCTTTCTTT	CSASIRGHQNTEAFF	NA	TRBJ1-1	NA	TRBV20-1
TGTGCCAGCAGCTTCCAGGGGAGCACTGAAGCTTTCTTT	CASSFQGSTEAFF	NA	TRBJ1-1	NA	TRBV7-6
TGTGCCAGCAGCGTAGTTCGCGAGTCGGGGGAGAACACTGAAGCTTTCTTT	CASSVVRESGENTEAFF	NA	TRBJ1-1	few	TRBV9
TGTGCCAGCAGCACCAGCGGGGCCTCCTACGAGCAGTACTTC	CASSTSGASYEQYF	TRBD2	TRBJ2-7	few	TRBV3-1/TRBV3-2
TGTGCCAGCAGTTTATTACCGGGACAGGGGTCCTACGAGCAGTACTTC	CASSLLPGQGSYEQYF	TRBD1	TRBJ2-7	NA	TRBV28
TGTGCCACCCTACTAGCGGGGGGGGCGAGCTCCTACAATGAGCAGTTCTTC	CATLLAGGASSYNEQFF	TRBD2	TRBJ2-1	NA	TRBV28
TGCGCCAGCAGCCTAGACCCAAGCTCCTACGAGCAGTACTTC	CASSLDPSSYEQYF	NA	TRBJ2-7	NA	TRBV5-1
TGTGCCAGCTCTCCCCGGGGGAACCTCAATCAGCCCCAGCATTTT	CASSPRGNLNQPQHF	NA	TRBJ1-5	NA	TRBV18
TGTGCCAGCAGCTACGGGACAGAGAATGGCTACACCTTC	CASSYGTENGYTF	TRBD1	TRBJ1-2	NA	TRBV7-2
TGTGCCAGCAGCTTAGATTTAGGGGGACTAGTTTCGCCTACGCAGTATTTT	CASSLDLGGLVSPTQYF	TRBD2	TRBJ2-3	once	TRBV7-9
TGTGCCAGCAGCCAAGGAGTATTAAGAGGCTACACCTTC	CASSQGVLRGYTF	NA	TRBJ1-2	NA	TRBV7-8
TGTGCCACCAGCAGAGACATCCGGGACAGTGAAGCTTTCTTT	CATSRDIRDSEAFF	TRBD1	TRBJ1-1	once	TRBV15
TGTGCCAGTAACCGGGCAGGGGCCAGGTCCGACTCACCCCTCCACTTT	CASNRAGARSDSPLHF	NA	TRBJ1-6	NA	TRBV19
TGTGCCAGCAGCCAAACAACAGGGGTGGGGAAGCCCCAGCATTTT	CASSQTTGVGKPQHF	TRBD1	TRBJ1-5	NA	TRBV5-5
TGTGCCAGCAGCCAAGAGGCTAACAGAATGGGGGGTACCAATCAGCCCCAGCATTTT	CASSQEANRMGGTNQPQHF	NA	TRBJ1-5	NA	TRBV3-1/TRBV3-2
TGTGCCAGCAGCATGGACAGTTCGGTCTACGAGCAGTACTTC	CASSMDSSVYEQYF	NA	TRBJ2-7	NA	TRBV9
TGTGCCAGTAGTTTAAGGGGCCCAGTCTACGAGCAGTACTTC	CASSLRGPVYEQYF	NA	TRBJ2-7	once	TRBV19
TGTGCCACCAGAGGAGAGCCGAGCTCCTACAATGAGCAGTTCTTC	CATRGEPSSYNEQFF	NA	TRBJ2-1	NA	TRBV25-1
TGTGCCAGTAGTGCCGGGGACACCTGGGGTGAAAAACTGTTTTTT	CASSAGDTWGEKLFF	NA	TRBJ1-4	NA	TRBV19
TGTGCCAGCAGTTGGGACAGGGGTGGCGAAAAACTGTTTTTT	CASSWDRGGEKLFF	TRBD1	TRBJ1-4	NA	TRBV27
TGCGCCAGCAGCCAAGGACAGGGAGTAATCACTGAAGCTTTCTTT	CASSQGQGVITEAFF	TRBD1	TRBJ1-1	NA	TRBV5-1
TGTGCCAGCAGCACGGGACAGGGGACCGCACAGCCCCAGCATTTT	CASSTGQGTAQPQHF	TRBD1	TRBJ1-5	NA	TRBV7-2
TGCGCCAGCAGCTTGAGAACAGCGAACACCGGGGAGCTGTTTTTT	CASSLRTANTGELFF	NA	TRBJ2-2	NA	TRBV5-1
TGTGCCAGCAGTATCCGTCGCGGTCCGGCGCGAGAGCAGTACTTC	CASSIRRGPAREQYF	NA	TRBJ2-7	NA	TRBV7-2
TGTGCCAGCAGGGTTTCGATAAACTTTGTCAACACCATATATTTT	CASRVSINFVNTIYF	NA	TRBJ1-3	once	TRBV6-4
TGTGCCAGCAGCTTATCGACAGGGCCAAACATTCAGTACTTC	CASSLSTGPNIQYF	TRBD1	TRBJ2-4	NA	TRBV7-9
TGTGCCTGGGCCCCGGGACAGGGGTGGGGCGAGCAGTACTTC	CAWAPGQGWGEQYF	TRBD1	TRBJ2-7	NA	TRBV30
TGCGCCAGCAGCTTGGCTGCTAACTATGGCTACACCTTC	CASSLAANYGYTF	NA	TRBJ1-2	NA	TRBV5-1